This is a list of T cell receptor beta chains from one sample in a study of beta chain features in type 1 diabetes. Repertoires were generated with immunoSEQ multiplex PCR, while TCRdb's copy carries only in-frame clones and drops some. This repertoire shows 600,000 or so clones, around 15% found once; its top ten account for 0.035% to 0.04%. The sample comprised naive CD4+ T cells from blood. Receptors were obtained from a man younger than 30 with type 1 diabetes. Both conserved end residues are part of each CDR3. The D gene is left open where the match is weak. Where a row states a size, it is once, few, many or the class of an expanded clone; other rows omit it.

clone size,J gene,V gene,D gene,CDR3 DNA,CDR3 protein
few,TRBJ2-7,TRBV29-1,NA,TGCAGCGTGCCTGACGCCAAGGGGGGCGAGCAGTACTTC,CSVPDAKGGEQYF
few,TRBJ2-1,TRBV20-1,NA,TGCAGTGCTAGAAAGCGGGATGAGCAGTTCTTC,CSARKRDEQFF
few,TRBJ2-4,TRBV11-2,NA,TGTGCCAGCAGCTTATCCCGGGGCGGGAACATTCAGTACTTC,CASSLSRGGNIQYF
NA,TRBJ2-7,TRBV6-1,NA,TGTGCCAGCAGTGAAGCCGGGGGATCGTACGAGCAGTACTTC,CASSEAGGSYEQYF
few,TRBJ2-5,TRBV2,NA,TGTGCCAGCAGTGCAGGGAAAGAGACCCAGTACTTC,CASSAGKETQYF
NA,TRBJ2-1,TRBV18,NA,TGTGCCAGCTCACCATTCACCCTTTGGGGGCCCTCCTACAATGAGCAGTTCTTC,CASSPFTLWGPSYNEQFF
NA,TRBJ2-3,TRBV11-3,NA,TGTGCCAGCAGCTTAGGCGCCGCCCCGGGCCCAGATACGCAGTATTTT,CASSLGAAPGPDTQYF
few,TRBJ2-7,TRBV7-2,NA,TGTGCCAGCACCAATAGTGGGGCGGGCGAGCAGTACTTC,CASTNSGAGEQYF
NA,TRBJ2-3,TRBV11-1,NA,TGTGCCAGCAGCTCAAGGGGGGATACGCAGTATTTT,CASSSRGDTQYF
few,TRBJ2-2,TRBV6-5,NA,TGTGCCAGCAGTCCTCCTCTAGGGGAGCTGTTTTTT,CASSPPLGELFF
NA,TRBJ2-1,TRBV9,TRBD2,TGTGCCAGCAGCGTAGCCTCTGGGACTAGCGGGTCTGAGCAGTTCTTC,CASSVASGTSGSEQFF
NA,TRBJ2-3,TRBV4-2,NA,TGTGCCAGCAGCCCCGGGGGCAACACCGAGGATACGCAGTATTTT,CASSPGGNTEDTQYF
few,TRBJ2-7,TRBV27,TRBD2,TGTGCCAGCAGCCCCAGCGGGGGGTTCTCCTACGAGCAGTACTTC,CASSPSGGFSYEQYF
few,TRBJ1-1,TRBV14,NA,TGTGCCAGCAGCAGCCTATCACAGAACACTGAAGCTTTCTTT,CASSSLSQNTEAFF
NA,TRBJ2-2,TRBV15,NA,TGTGCCACCAGCAGAGAAGCCGGGGAGCTGTTTTTT,CATSREAGELFF
NA,TRBJ2-1,TRBV7-2,NA,TGTGCCAGCAGCTGGGTGGCGGGGTCCGAGAGCTCCTACAATGAGCAGTTCTTC,CASSWVAGSESSYNEQFF
few,TRBJ2-7,TRBV9,TRBD2,TGTGCCAGCAGCCAAACCCCGCGGGGGGGTACCTACGAGCAGTACTTC,CASSQTPRGGTYEQYF
NA,TRBJ1-4,TRBV9,NA,TGTGCCAGCAGCGCCCTTCCGGCTGCAACTAATGAAAAACTGTTTTTT,CASSALPAATNEKLFF
few,TRBJ1-4,TRBV5-4,NA,TGTGCCAGCAGCTTTGAGAGGGGTAATGAAAAACTGTTTTTT,CASSFERGNEKLFF
few,TRBJ1-4,TRBV10-3,NA,TGTGCCATCAGTGACGCCTCCCGGGGGGAAAAACTGTTTTTT,CAISDASRGEKLFF
NA,TRBJ1-1,TRBV7-6,NA,TGTGCCAGCACCCCCCCGTGGGGGATCTCAGAAGCTTTCTTT,CASTPPWGISEAFF
NA,TRBJ2-3,TRBV18,TRBD1,TGTGCCAGCTCACCTCCCCGGACAGGGAGGAGCACAGATACGCAGTATTTT,CASSPPRTGRSTDTQYF